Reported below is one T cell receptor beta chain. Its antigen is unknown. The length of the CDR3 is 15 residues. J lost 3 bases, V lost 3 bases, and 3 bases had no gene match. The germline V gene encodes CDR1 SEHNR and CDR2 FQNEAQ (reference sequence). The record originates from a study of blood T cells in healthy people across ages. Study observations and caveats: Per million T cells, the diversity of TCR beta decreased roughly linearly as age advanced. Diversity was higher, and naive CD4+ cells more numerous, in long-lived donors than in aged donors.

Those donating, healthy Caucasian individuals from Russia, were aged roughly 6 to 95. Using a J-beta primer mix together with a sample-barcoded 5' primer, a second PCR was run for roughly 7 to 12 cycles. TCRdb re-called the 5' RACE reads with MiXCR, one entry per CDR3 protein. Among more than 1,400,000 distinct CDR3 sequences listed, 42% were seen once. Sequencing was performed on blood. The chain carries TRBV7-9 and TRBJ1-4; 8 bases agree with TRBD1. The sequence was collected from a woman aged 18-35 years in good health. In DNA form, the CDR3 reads TGTGCCAGCAGCTTCCCGACAGGGGCTAATGAAAAACTGTTTTTT. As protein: CASSFPTGANEKLFF.